The table lists the clone carrying this TCR beta chain with a few counts. The antigen is not known. The repertoire was sequenced with immunoSEQ multiplex PCR; TCRdb's copy has only in-frame clones and lacks some. The sample consists of about 29,000 clones, roughly 76% of them appearing once. CDR1 and CDR2 (germline): LNHDA, SQIVND (reference sequence). The CDR3 runs to 13 residues. The germline V and J ends were trimmed by 10 bases and 3 bases, with 13 bases remaining between them. The data were obtained in a study of cytotoxic CD8 clonotypes in ibrutinib-treated CLL. Study-level information: After a median of around 68 months, some 14 patients stayed remitted and around 12 progressed; responses had been partial in about 24 and complete in 2. General observations from the study: Public clonotypes were uncommon and contracted or stayed stable on treatment.

The sequenced sample was PBMCs, obtained after 36 months of ibrutinib treatment. V usage is TRBV19 and J usage is TRBJ1-5; a possible D gene is TRBD1 (5 bases). The TCR was taken from a human donor with chronic lymphocytic leukemia. CDR3 region: CAISDRFNQPQHF. The CDR3 region has the DNA TGTGCCATCTCCGACAGATTCAATCAGCCCCAGCATTTT.